This TCR beta chain was identified in a study of T cells after yellow fever vaccination. Across the whole study: Low-cell-number fractions were prepared with SMART-Seq v4 Ultra Low Input.

Template switching with 5'RACE generated the TCR cDNA and added a universal primer site and UMIs. A single record per CDR3 protein comes from TCRdb applying MiXCR to the 5' RACE reads. The sample yields 200,000 or so distinct CDR3 sequences, approximately 6.7% seen once. The study's findings and limits: The study re-detected most primary-vaccination clones after the booster (96% CD4, around 90% CD8). Secondary responses were weaker yet peaked faster, day 5 versus 15.

This clonotype was detected ten times or more. Its specificity is not known. The receptor's source is a man aged 25 to 45 who received the YFV17D yellow fever vaccine. This specimen consisted of CD4+ T cells sorted from PBMCs, obtained on the day of the yellow fever booster vaccination.

The CDR3 loop reads CASCSRGGSHEQFF. The CDR3 DNA follows: TGTGCCAGTTGCTCGCGGGGAGGGTCGCATGAGCAGTTCTTC. The chain employs TRBV19 and TRBJ2-1, with TRBD2 matching over 7 bases. J gave up 8 bases and V 8 bases, and 12 bases lay outside the gene matches. The CDR3 extends over 14 amino acids. The V gene's germline CDR1 is LNHDA and CDR2 SQIVND (reference sequence).